The TCR beta chain described here comes from a study of T cell responses to AZD1222 COVID-19 vaccine. Overall study context: Timing groups of about 4 and about 12 weeks for second doses were pooled.

The table came from immunoSEQ multiplex PCR; TCRdb's copy has only in-frame clones and leaves some out. The data hold 120,000 or so clones, with roughly 88% observed a single time. Study observations and caveats: Mostly white British, mostly female donors; authors suggested clonal diversity may be underestimated. Vaccine-related CD4 TCRs covered spike, predominating at 160-218 and 743-854.

CDR1 and CDR2 (germline): LNHDA, SQIVND (reference sequence). This CDR3 contains 16 residues. V was pared by 2 bases and J by 1 base, with 12 bases between. With respect to this clone: Its antigen is undetermined.

This chain uses TRBV19 with TRBJ1-5; TRBD1 might be the D (5 bases). The starting material was peripheral blood, obtained on day 0 of AZD1222 vaccination. This sequence originates from an adult in good health. The DNA of the CDR3 is TGTGCCAGTAGTATATTCGGGGGAAAGAGCAATCAGCCCCAGCATTTT. The encoded protein is CASSIFGGKSNQPQHF.